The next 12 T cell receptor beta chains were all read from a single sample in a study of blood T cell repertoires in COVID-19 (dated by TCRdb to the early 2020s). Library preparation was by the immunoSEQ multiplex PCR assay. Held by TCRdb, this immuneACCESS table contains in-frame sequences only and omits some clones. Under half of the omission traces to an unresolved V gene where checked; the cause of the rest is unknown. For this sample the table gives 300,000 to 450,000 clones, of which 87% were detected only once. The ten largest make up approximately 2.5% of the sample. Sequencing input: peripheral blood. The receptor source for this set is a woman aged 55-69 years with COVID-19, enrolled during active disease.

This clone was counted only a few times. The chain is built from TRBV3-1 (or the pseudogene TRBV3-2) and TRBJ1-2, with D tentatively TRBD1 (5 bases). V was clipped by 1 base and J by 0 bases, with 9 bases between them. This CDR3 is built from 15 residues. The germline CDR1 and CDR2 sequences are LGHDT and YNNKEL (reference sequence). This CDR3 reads CASSQGPRANYGYTF. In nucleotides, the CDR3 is TGTGCCAGCAGCCAAGGGCCCAGGGCTAACTATGGCTACACCTTC.

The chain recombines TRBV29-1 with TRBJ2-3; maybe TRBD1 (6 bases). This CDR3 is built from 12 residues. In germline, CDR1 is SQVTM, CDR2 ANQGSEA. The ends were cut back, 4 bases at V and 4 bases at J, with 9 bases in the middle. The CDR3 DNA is TGCAGCGTTGCGGACAGTCCAGATACGCAGTATTTT. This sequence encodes CSVADSPDTQYF.

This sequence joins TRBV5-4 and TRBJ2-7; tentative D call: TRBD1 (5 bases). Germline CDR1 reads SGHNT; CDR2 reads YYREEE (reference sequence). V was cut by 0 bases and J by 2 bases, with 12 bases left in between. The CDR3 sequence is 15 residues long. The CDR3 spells CASSLGGASTYEQYF. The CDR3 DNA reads TGTGCCAGCAGCTTGGGGGGCGCCTCAACCTACGAGCAGTACTTC.

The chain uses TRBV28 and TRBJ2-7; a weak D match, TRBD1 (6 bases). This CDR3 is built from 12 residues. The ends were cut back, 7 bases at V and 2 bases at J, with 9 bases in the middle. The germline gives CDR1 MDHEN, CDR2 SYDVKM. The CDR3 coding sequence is TGTGCCAGCACCGGACAGCCCTACGAGCAGTACTTC. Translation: CASTGQPYEQYF.

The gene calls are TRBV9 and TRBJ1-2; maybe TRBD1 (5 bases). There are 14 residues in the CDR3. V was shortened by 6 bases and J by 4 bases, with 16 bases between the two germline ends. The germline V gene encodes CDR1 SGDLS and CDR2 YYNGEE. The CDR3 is CASTPPGQGYGYTF. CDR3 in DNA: TGTGCCAGCACCCCACCCGGTCAGGGCTATGGCTACACCTTC.

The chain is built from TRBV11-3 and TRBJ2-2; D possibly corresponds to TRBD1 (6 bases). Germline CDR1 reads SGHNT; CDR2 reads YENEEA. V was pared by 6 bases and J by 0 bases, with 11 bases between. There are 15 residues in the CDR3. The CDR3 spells CASSIRGANTGELFF. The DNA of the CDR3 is TGTGCCAGCAGTATCAGGGGCGCGAACACCGGGGAGCTGTTTTTT.

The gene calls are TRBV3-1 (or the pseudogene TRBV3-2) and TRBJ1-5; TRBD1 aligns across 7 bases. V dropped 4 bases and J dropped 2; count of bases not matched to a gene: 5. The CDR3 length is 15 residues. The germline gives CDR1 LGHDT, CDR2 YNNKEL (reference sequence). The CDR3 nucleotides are TGTGCCAGCAGCCCTACAGGGGTTGGCAATCAGCCCCAGCATTTT. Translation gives CASSPTGVGNQPQHF.

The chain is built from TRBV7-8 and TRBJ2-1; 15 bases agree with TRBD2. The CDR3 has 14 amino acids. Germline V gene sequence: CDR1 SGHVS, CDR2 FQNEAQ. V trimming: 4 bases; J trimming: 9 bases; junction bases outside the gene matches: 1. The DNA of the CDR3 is TGTGCCAGCAGCTGGACTAGCGGGGGGGCTGAGCAGTTCTTC. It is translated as CASSWTSGGAEQFF.

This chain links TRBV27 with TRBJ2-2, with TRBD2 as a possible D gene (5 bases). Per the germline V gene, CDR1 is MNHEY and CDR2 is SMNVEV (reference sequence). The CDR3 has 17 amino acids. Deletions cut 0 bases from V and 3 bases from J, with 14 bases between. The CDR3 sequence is CASSLSLGLAHTGELFF. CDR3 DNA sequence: TGTGCCAGCAGTTTATCTCTCGGTCTAGCCCACACCGGGGAGCTGTTTTTT.

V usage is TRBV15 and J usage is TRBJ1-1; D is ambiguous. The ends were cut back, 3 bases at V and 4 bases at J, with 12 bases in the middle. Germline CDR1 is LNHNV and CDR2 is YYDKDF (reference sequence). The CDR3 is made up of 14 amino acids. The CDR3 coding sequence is TGTGCCACCAGCAGGAGGGTCGGCGGCACTGAAGCTTTCTTT. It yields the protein CATSRRVGGTEAFF.

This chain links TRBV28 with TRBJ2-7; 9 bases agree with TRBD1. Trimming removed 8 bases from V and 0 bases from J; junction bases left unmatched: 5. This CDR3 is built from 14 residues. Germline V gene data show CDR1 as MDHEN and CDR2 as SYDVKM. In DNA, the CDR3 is TGTGCCAGCGGGGGGACAGGGACCTCCTACGAGCAGTACTTC. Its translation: CASGGTGTSYEQYF.

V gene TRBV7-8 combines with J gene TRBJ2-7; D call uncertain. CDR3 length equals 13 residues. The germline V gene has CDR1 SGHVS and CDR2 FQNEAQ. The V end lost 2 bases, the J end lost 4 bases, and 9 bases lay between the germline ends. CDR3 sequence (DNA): TGTGCCAGCAGCTTAATGACTCGATACGAGCAGTACTTC. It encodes CASSLMTRYEQYF.